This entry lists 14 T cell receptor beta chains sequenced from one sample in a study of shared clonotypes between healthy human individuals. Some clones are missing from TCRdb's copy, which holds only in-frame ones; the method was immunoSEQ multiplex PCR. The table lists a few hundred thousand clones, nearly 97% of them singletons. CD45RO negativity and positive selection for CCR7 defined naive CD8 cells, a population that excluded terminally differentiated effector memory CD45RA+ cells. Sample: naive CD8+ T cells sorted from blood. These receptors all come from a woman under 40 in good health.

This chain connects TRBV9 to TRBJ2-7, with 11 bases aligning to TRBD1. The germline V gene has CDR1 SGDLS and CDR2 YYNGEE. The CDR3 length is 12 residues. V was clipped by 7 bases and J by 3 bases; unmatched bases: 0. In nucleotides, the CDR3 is TGTGCCAGCGGGACAGGGGGCTACGAGCAGTACTTC. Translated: CASGTGGYEQYF.

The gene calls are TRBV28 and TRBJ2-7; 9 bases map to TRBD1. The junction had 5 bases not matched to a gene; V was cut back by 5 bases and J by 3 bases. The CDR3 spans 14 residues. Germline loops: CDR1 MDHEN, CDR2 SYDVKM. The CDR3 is CASSPTTGGYEQYF. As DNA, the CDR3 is TGTGCCAGCAGTCCGACGACAGGGGGCTACGAGCAGTACTTC.

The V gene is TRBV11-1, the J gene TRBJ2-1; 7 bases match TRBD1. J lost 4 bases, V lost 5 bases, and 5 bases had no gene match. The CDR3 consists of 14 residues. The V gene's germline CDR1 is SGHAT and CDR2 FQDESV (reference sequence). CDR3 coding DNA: TGTGCCAGCAGCCAACTGGACAGGTACAATGAGCAGTTCTTC. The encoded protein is CASSQLDRYNEQFF.

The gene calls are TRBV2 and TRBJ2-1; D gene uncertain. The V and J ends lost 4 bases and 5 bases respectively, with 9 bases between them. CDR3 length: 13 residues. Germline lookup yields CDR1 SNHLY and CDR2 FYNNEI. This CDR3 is CASSVNLNNEQFF. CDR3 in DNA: TGTGCCAGCAGTGTAAACCTAAACAATGAGCAGTTCTTC.

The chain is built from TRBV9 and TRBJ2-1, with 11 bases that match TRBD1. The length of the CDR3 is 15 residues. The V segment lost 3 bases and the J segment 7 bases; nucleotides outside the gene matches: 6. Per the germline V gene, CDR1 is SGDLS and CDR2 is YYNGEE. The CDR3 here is CASSAGTGGLNEQFF. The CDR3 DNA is TGTGCCAGCAGCGCCGGGACAGGGGGTCTTAATGAGCAGTTCTTC.

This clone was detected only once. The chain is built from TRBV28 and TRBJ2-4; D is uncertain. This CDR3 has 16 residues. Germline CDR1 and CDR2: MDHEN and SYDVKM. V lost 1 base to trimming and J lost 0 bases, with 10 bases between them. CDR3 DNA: TGTGCCAGCAGTTTATTCCGCCCGATAGCCAAAAACATTCAGTACTTC. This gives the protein CASSLFRPIAKNIQYF.

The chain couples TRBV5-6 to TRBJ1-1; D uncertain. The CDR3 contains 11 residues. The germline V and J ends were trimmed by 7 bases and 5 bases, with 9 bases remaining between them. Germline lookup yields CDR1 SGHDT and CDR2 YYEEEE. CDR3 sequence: CASHGLTEAFF. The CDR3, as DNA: TGTGCCAGCCATGGGCTTACTGAAGCTTTCTTT.

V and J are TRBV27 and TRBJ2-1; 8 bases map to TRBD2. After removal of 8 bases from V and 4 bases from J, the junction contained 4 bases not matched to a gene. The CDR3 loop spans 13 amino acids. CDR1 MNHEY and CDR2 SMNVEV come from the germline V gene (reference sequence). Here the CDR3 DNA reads TGTGCCAGCGGACTAGCAGAATACAATGAGCAGTTCTTC. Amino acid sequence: CASGLAEYNEQFF.

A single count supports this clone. CDR3 DNA sequence: TGTGCCACACTCCGGACACCGCGCTATGGCTACACCTTC. It specifies CATLRTPRYGYTF. The chain is built from TRBV6-1 and TRBJ1-2; perhaps TRBD1 as D (5 bases). V lost 10 bases and J lost 4, with 16 bases in between. The CDR3 has 13 amino acids. CDR1 and CDR2 from the germline V gene are MNHNS and SASEGT.

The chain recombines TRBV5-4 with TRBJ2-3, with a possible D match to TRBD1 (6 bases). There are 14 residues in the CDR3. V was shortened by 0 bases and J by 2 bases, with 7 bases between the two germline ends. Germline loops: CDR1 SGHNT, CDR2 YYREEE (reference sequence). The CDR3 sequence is CASSLGDNTDTQYF. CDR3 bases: TGTGCCAGCAGCTTGGGGGACAACACAGATACGCAGTATTTT.

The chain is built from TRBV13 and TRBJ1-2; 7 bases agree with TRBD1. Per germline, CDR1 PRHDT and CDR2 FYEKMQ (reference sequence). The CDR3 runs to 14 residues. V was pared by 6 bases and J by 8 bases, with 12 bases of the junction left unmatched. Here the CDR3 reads CASRPTTGIGGYTF. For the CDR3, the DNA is TGTGCCAGCAGGCCTACGACAGGGATTGGCGGCTACACCTTC.

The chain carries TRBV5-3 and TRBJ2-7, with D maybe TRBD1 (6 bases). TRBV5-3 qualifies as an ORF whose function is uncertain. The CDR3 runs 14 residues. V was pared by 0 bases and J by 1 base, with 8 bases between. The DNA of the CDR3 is TGTGCCAGAAGCTTGGGGACAGAATCCTACGAGCAGTACTTC. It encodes CARSLGTESYEQYF.

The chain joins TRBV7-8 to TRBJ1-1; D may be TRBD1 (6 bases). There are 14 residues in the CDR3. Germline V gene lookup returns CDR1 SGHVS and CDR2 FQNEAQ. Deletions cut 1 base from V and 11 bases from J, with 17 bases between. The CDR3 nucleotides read TGTGCCAGCAGCTTAGAGGCGCCGACAGGTCGGGCTTTCTTT. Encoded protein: CASSLEAPTGRAFF. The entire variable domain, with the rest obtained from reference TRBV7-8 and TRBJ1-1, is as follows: GAGVSQSPRYKVAKRGQDVALRCDPISGHVSLFWYQQALGQGPEFLTYFQNEAQLDKSGLPSDRFFAERPEGSVSTLKIQRTQQEDSAVYLCASSLEAPTGRAFFGQGTRLTVV.

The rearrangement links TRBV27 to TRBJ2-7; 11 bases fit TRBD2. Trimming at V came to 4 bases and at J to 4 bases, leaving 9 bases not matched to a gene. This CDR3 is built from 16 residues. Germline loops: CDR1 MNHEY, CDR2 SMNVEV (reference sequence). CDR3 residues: CASSSWATSGRYEQYF. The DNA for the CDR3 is TGTGCCAGCAGTTCCTGGGCAACTAGCGGGAGATACGAGCAGTACTTC.